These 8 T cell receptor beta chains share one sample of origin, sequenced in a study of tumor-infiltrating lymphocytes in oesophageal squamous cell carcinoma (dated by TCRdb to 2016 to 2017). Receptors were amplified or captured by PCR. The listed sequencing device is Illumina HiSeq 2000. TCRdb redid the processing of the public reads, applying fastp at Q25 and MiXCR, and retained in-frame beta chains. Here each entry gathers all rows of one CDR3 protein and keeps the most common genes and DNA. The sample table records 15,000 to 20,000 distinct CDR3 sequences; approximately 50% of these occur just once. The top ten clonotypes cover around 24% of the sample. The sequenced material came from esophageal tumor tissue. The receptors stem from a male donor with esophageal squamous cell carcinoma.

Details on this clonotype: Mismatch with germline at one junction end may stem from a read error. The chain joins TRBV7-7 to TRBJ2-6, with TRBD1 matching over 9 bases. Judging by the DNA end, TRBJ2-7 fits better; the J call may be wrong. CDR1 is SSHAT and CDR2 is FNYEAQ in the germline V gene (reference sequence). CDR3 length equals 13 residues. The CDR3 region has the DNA TGTGCTAGCAGCCCGGGACAGGGTGGGGAGCAGTACTTC. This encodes CASSPGQGGEQYF.

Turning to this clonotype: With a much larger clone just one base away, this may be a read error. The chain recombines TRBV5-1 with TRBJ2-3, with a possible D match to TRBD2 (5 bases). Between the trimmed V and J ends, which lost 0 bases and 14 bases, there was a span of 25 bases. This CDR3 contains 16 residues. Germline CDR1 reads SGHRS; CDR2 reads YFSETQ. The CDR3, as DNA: TGCGCCAGCAGCTTGGCCTCGACAAGAAACACCGGGGAGCTGTATTTT. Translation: CASSLASTRNTGELYF.

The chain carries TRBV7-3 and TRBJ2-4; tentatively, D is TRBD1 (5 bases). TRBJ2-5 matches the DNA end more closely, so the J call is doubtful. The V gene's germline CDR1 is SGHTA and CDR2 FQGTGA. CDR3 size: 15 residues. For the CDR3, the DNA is TGTGCCAGCAGCTTAGAGGACACACCCACGGAGACCCAGTACTTC. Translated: CASSLEDTPTETQYF.

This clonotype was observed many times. The CDR3, as DNA: TGCGCCAGCAGTGAAGACAGGTTCGATGAGCAGTTCTTC. As protein: CASSEDRFDEQFF. The rearrangement uses TRBV10-1 and TRBJ2-1; perhaps TRBD1 as D (6 bases). CDR1 is WNHNN and CDR2 is SYGVQD in the germline V gene (reference sequence). Trimming shortened V by 3 bases and J by 8 bases, and 11 bases separated the two germline ends. The CDR3 runs 13 residues.

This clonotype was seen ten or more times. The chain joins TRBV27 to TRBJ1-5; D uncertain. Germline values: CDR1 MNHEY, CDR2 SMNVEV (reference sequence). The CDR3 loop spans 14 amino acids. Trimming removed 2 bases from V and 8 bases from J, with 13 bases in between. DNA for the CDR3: TGTGCCAGCAGTTTACGGGCGGCAAGGGAGCCCCAGCATTTT. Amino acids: CASSLRAAREPQHF.

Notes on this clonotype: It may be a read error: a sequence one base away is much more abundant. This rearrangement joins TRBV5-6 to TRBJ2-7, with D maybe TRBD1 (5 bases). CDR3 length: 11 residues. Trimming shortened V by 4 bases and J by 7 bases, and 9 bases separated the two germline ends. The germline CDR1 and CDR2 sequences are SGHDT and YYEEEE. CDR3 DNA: TGTGCCAGCAGCGTCCGGACAGAGCAGTACTTC. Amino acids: CASSVRTEQYF.

CDR3 residues: CASSPSGEQFF. The CDR3 nucleotides are TGTGCCAGCAGTCCCTCGGGTGAGCAGTTCTTC. The J gene is TRBJ2-5, the V gene TRBV12-3 or TRBV12-4; D remains ambiguous. The end of the DNA is better explained by TRBJ2-1, so the J call may be wrong. The CDR3 covers 11 residues.

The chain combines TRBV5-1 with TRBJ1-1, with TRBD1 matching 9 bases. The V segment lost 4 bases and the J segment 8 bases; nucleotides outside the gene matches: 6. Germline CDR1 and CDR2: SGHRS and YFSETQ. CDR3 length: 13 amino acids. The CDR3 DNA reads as TGCGCCAGCAGCCCTGAAGGGACAGGGGAAGCTTTCTTT. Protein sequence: CASSPEGTGEAFF.